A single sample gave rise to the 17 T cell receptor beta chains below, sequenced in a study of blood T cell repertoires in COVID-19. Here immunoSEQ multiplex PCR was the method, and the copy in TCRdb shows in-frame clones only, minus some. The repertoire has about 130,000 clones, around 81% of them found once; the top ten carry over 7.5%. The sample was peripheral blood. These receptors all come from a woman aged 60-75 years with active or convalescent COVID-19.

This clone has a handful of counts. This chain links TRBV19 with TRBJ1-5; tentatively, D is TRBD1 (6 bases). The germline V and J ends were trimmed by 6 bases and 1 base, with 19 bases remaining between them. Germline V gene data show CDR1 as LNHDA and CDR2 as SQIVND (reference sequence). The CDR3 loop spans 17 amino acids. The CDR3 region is CASRNSPGAESNQPQHF. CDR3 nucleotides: TGTGCCAGTAGAAATAGCCCAGGGGCAGAGAGCAATCAGCCCCAGCATTTT.

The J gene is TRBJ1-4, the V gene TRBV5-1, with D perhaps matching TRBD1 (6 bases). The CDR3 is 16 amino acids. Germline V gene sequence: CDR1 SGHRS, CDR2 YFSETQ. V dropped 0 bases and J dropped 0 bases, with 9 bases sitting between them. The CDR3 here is CASSLGTAATNEKLFF. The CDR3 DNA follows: TGCGCCAGCAGCTTGGGGACAGCTGCAACTAATGAAAAACTGTTTTTT.

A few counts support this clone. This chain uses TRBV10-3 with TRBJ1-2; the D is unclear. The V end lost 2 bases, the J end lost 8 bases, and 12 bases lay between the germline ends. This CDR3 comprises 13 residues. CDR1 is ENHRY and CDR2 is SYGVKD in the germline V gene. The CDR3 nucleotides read TGTGCCATCAGTGAGACTTTAAATTTCGGCTACACCTTC. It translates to CAISETLNFGYTF.

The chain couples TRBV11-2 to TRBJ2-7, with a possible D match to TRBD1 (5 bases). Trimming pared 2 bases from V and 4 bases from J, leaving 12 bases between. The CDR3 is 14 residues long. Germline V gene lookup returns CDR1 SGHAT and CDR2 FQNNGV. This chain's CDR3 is CASSLWGRTYEQYF. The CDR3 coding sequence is TGTGCCAGCAGCTTATGGGGCCGTACGTACGAGCAGTACTTC.

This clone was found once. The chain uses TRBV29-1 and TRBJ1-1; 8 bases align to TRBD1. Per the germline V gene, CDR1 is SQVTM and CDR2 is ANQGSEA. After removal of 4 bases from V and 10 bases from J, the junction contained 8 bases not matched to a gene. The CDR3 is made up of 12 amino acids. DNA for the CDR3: TGCAGCGTTGTCCAGGGGGCAGCGGGAGCTTTCTTT. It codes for CSVVQGAAGAFF.

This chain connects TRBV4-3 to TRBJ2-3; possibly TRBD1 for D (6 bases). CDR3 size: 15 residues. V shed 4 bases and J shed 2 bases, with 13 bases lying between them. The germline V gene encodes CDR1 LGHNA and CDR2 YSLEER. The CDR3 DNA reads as TGCGCCAGCAGCCCAGGGGCTACCTTCACAGATACGCAGTATTTT. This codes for CASSPGATFTDTQYF.

The CDR3 region has the DNA TGCGCCAGCAGCTTGGGGCCGGAGGGGATCTATAATTCACCCCTCCACTTT. Encoded protein: CASSLGPEGIYNSPLHF. This chain links TRBV5-1 with TRBJ1-6; TRBD1 is a possible D gene (5 bases). Trimming took off 0 bases at V and 3 bases at J, with 13 bases between the two ends. The CDR3 runs to 17 residues. Germline V lookup: CDR1 SGHRS, CDR2 YFSETQ.

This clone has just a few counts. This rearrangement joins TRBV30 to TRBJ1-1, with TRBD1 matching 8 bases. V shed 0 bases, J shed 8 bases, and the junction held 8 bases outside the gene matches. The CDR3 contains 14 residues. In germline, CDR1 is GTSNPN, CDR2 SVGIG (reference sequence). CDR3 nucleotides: TGTGCCTGGAGTGTAGGGGGACAGGCCGCCGAAGCTTTCTTT. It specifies CAWSVGGQAAEAFF.

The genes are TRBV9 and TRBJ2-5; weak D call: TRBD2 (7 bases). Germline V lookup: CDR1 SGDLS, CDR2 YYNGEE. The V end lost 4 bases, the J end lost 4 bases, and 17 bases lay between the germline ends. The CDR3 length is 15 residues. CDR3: CASSLVGGRGETQYF. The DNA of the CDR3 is TGTGCCAGCAGCCTCGTGGGGGGGCGCGGAGAGACCCAGTACTTC.

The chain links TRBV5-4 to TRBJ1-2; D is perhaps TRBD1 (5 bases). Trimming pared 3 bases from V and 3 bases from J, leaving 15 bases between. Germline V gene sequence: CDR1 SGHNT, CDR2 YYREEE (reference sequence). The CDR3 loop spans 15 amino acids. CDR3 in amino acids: CASSSRRGEDYGYTF. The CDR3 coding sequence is TGTGCCAGCAGCTCAAGGCGGGGGGAGGACTATGGCTACACCTTC.

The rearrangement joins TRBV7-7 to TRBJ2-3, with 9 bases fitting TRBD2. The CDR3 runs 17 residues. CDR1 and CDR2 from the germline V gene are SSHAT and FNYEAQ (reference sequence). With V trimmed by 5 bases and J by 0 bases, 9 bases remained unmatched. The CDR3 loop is CASSPTRTSGSTDTQYF. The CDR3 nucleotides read TGTGCCAGCAGCCCAACTCGAACTAGCGGGAGCACAGATACGCAGTATTTT.

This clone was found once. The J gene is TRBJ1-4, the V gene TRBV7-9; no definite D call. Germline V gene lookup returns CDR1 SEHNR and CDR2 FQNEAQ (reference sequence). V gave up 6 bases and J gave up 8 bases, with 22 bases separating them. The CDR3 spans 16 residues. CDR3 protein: CASSGFQLSVGEKLFF. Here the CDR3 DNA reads TGTGCCAGCAGTGGTTTTCAACTTTCCGTCGGGGAAAAACTGTTTTTT.

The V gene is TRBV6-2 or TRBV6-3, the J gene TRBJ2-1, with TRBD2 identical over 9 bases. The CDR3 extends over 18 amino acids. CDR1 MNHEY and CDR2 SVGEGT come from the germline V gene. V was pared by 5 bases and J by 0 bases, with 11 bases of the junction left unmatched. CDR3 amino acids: CASSRLAAGGLSYNEQFF. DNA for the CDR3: TGTGCCAGCAGTAGGTTGGCAGCGGGGGGCCTCTCCTACAATGAGCAGTTCTTC.

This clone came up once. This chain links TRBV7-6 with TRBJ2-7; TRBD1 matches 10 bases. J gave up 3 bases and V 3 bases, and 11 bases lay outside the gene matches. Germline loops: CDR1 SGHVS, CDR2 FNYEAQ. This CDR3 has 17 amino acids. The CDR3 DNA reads TGTGCCAGCAGCTTGGGCGGGGGGACAGGGGTTTACTACGAGCAGTACTTC. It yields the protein CASSLGGGTGVYYEQYF.

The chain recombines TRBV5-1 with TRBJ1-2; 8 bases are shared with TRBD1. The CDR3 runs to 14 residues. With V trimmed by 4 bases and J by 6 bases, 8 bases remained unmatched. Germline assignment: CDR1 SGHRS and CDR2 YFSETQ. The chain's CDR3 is CASSTMTGVHGYTF. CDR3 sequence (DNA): TGCGCCAGCAGCACTATGACAGGGGTACATGGCTACACCTTC.

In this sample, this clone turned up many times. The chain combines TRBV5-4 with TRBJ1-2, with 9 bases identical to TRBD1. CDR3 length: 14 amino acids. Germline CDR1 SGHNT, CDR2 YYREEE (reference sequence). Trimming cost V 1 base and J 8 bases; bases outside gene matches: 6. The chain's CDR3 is CASSLRTGDRGYTF. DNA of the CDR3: TGTGCCAGCAGCTTGAGGACAGGGGACCGGGGCTACACCTTC.

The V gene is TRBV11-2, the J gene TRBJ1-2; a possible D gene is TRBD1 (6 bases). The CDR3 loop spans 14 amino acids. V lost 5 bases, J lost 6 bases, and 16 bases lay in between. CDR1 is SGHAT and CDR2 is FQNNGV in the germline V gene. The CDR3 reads CASSGGGRADGYTF. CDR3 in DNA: TGTGCCAGCAGCGGGGGGGGCAGGGCGGATGGCTACACCTTC.